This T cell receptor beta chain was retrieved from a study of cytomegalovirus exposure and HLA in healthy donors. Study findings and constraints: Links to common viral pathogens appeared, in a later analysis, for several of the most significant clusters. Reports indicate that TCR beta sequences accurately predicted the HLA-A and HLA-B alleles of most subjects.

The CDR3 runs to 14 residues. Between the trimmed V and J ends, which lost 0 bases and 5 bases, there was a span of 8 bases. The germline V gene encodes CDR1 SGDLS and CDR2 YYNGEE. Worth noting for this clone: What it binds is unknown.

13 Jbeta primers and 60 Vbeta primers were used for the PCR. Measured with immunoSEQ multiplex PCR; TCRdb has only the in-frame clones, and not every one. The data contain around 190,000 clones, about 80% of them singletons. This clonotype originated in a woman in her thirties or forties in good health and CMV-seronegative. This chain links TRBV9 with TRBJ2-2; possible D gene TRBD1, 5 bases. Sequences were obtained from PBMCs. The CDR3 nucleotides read TGTGCCAGCAGCGTAGTAGGGGAAACCGGGGAGCTGTTTTTT. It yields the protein CASSVVGETGELFF.